The following is a T cell receptor (beta chain) sequence with its context. This sample's TCRbeta library carried unique molecular identifier barcodes. TCRdb processed the PCR reads anew with MiXCR; each CDR3 protein has one entry. Here the sample spans over 200,000 distinct CDR3 sequences, around 9.6% being singletons. Germline loops: CDR1 SGHVS, CDR2 FNYEAQ. Trimming cost V 1 base and J 2 bases, with 11 bases left between them. This CDR3 region has 15 residues. The entry originates in a study of T-cell reconstitution after alpha-beta-depleted transplantation in children. The TCR originated in a human donor who donated a stem cell graft to a child with acute lymphoblastic leukemia. This sample comprised PBMCs from the stem cell graft donor, obtained from the stem cell graft. The genes are TRBV7-6 and TRBJ2-5, with D hard to call. The DNA for the CDR3 is TGTGCCAGCAGCTTAGTATCCGGACCTCAAGAGACCCAGTACTTC. It specifies CASSLVSGPQETQYF. Filled out from reference TRBV7-6 and TRBJ2-5, the complete variable domain reads GAGVSQSPRYKVTKRGQDVALRCDPISGHVSLYWYRQALGQGPEFLTYFNYEAQQDKSGLPNDRFSAERPEGSISTLTIQRTEQRDSAMYRCASSLVSGPQETQYFGPGTRLLVL.